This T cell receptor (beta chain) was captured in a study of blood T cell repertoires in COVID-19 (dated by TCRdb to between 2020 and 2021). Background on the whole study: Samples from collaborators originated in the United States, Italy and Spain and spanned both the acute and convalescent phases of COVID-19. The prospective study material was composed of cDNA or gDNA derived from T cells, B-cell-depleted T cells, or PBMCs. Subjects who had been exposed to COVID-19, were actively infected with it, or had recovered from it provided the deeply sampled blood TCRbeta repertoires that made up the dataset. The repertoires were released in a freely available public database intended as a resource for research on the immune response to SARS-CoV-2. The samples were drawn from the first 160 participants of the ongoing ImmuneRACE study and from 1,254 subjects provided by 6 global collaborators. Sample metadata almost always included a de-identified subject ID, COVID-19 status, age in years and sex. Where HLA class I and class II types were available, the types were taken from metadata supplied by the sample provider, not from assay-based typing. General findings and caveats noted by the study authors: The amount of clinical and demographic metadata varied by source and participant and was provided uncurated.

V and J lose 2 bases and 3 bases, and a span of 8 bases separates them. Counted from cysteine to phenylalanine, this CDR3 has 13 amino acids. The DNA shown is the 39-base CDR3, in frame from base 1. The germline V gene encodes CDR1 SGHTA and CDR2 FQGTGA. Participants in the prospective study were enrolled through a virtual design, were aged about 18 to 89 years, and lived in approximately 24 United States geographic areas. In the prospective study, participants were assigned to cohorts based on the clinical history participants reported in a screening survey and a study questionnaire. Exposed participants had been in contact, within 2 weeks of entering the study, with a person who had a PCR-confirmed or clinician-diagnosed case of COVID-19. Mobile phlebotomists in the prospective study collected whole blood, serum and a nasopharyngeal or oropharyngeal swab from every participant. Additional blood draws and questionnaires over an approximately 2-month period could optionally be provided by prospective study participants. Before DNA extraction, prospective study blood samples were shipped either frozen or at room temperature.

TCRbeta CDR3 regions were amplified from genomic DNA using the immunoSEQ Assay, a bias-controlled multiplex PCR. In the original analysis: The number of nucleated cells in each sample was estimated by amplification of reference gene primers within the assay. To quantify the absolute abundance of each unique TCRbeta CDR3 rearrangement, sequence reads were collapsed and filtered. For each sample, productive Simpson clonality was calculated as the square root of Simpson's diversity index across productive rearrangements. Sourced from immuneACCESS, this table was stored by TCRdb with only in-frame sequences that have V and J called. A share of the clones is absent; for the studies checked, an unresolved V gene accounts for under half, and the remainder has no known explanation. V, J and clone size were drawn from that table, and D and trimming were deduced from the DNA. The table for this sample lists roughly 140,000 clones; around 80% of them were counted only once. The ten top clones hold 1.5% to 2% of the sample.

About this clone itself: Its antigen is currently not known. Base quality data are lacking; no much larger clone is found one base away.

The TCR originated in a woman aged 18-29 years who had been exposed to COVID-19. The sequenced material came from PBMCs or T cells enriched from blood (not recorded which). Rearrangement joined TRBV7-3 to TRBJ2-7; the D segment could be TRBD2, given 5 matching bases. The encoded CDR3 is CASSLARDYEQYF. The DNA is TGTGCCAGCAGCTTAGCCCGGGACTACGAGCAGTACTTC. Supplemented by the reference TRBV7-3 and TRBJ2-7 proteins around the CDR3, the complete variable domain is GAGVSQTPSNKVTEKGKYVELRCDPISGHTALYWYRQSLGQGPEFLIYFQGTGAADDSGLPNDRFFAVRPEGSVSTLKIQRTERGDSAVYLCASSLARDYEQYFGPGTRLTVT.